This TCR beta chain was identified in a study of somatic mutations in cytotoxic T cells in rheumatoid arthritis. Study observations and caveats: TRBV07 showed slight underrepresentation in rheumatoid arthritis patients, unadjusted for multiple comparisons.

Germline V gene sequence: CDR1 SNHLY, CDR2 FYNNEI. This CDR3 spans 13 amino acids. With V trimmed by 8 bases and J by 2 bases, 5 bases remained unmatched. Libraries were prepared by immunoSEQ multiplex PCR; TCRdb keeps only in-frame clonotypes and omits some of them. The sample lists almost 20,000 clones; 70% to 90% were seen once. In the case of this clone: As yet, its antigen is unknown.

This clonotype was sampled from a man between 40 and 49 years old in good health. Sequencing input: CD8+ T cells sorted from blood. The J gene is TRBJ2-7, the V gene TRBV2; 8 nucleotides agree with TRBD1. CDR3 sequence: CASGRQGTYEQYF. The CDR3 DNA sequence: TGTGCCAGCGGACGACAGGGGACCTACGAGCAGTACTTC.